The present entry profiles one TCR beta chain with its context. The antigen remains unidentified. One entry per CDR3 protein, called by TCRdb with MiXCR from the 5' RACE reads. The repertoire holds just over 300,000 distinct CDR3 sequences, roughly 21% seen once, with over 20% in the top ten. The sample comes from a study of T-cell memory formation after mild COVID-19. V was trimmed by 0 bases and J by 2 bases, leaving 7 bases between them. Germline CDR1 reads SGDLS; CDR2 reads YYNGEE. This CDR3 is built from 14 residues. Study-level results: Contracting clones from day 15 to 85 showed balanced CD4/CD8; later expanders favored CD4+.

This sequence joins TRBV9 and TRBJ2-3; D gene ambiguous. The specimen sequenced was PBMCs or a T cell subset sorted from them (not recorded which). The receptor's source is a young man who had mild COVID-19 (a few samples of this study predate the infection). Cell type and time point are not known. This chain's CDR3 is CASSVGPITDTQYF. DNA of the CDR3: TGTGCCAGCAGCGTAGGACCTATCACAGATACGCAGTATTTT.